The subject of this entry is one TCR beta chain. Its recognized antigen is unknown. Base qualities are not recorded, but no much larger clone differs from it by a single base. This entry is derived from a study of blood T cells in healthy people across ages (dated by TCRdb to the mid-2010s). Background for the entire study: In model experiments, template switching captured roughly one uniquely barcoded TCR beta cDNA molecule for every two T cells. To track age-related changes in TCR beta repertoire diversity, the study relied on deep sequencing normalized with unique cDNA molecular identifiers. Donors were grouped into four age groups: young (average roughly 15 years), middle-aged (39), aged (62) and long-lived (about 82). For two donors (one aged 18 to 29 and one aged 80 or older), the study analyzed two additional independent replicas of 1 million unique cDNA reads from the same blood draw. The paper's findings and limits, for the study overall: Donor CMV infection status was unknown, potentially confounding age-related changes in expanded clonotypes. Since profiling was done on bulk unsorted PBMCs, naive and antigen-experienced compartments could not be conclusively compared. As age increased, observed TCR beta diversity per million T cells dropped in a roughly linear way, and a significant reduction was already evident by age about 36. The long-lived group showed more naive CD4+ T cells, fewer expanded clones and increased TCR diversity than the aged group, suggesting age selection. Observed TCR beta diversity correlated strongly with the percentage of naive T cells measured by flow cytometry. Estimates of total diversity from one million sequenced T cells were regarded as lower bounds and underestimates.

Systemically healthy Caucasian individuals from Russia, some 36 in total and aged about 6 to 90 years, were included as donors. Approximately 9.7 milliliters of peripheral blood were drawn from each donor into EDTA-treated Vacutainer tubes. Ficoll-Paque density-gradient centrifugation was used to isolate PBMCs, with at least 6.5 million per sample. Trizol reagent was used to extract total RNA from PBMCs, with at least 6 micrograms per sample. The percentages of naive CD45RAhigh/CD27high T cells were determined by flow cytometry on a PBMC aliquot from every donor. Libraries came from 5' RACE. Sequencer: Illumina HiSeq 2500. The second PCR ran for about 6 to 12 cycles and used a J-beta primer mix along with a sample-barcoded 5' primer. A template-switch 5' adaptor carrying 12 random nucleotides introduced a unique molecular identifier onto each TCR beta cDNA molecule. At least 2.5 million CDR3-containing paired-end reads were obtained from each sample. First-strand cDNA synthesis was performed from all RNA using the Mint cDNA synthesis kit, with priming by a TRBC-specific oligonucleotide. All cDNA was treated with uracil-DNA glycosylase and then went through a first 18-cycle PCR with the universal primers M1SS and BC2_uni_R. Regarding the original processing steps: Normalization of each sample was performed by random selection of 1 million high-quality reads, each carrying a distinct molecular identifier. Reads with shared molecular identifiers were discarded instead of being binned into consensus sequences. MiTCR, with a Q25 quality threshold and the strictest error-elimination algorithm, was used for CDR3 identification, clonotype clustering and error correction. A nonparametric unseen species model using Euler transformation provided a lower-bound estimate of total TCR beta diversity. The public reads were reanalyzed by TCRdb: fastp trimming at Q25, MiXCR alignment, in-frame beta chains only. One record per CDR3 amino acid sequence lists the most common genes and DNA. The V and J calls shown here were made by TCRdb, not taken from the authors' results. Here the sample has about 760,000 distinct CDR3 sequences; 25% occur a single time. In total, the top ten clones hold around 9.2% of the sample.

V is clipped by 4 bases and J by 0 bases, and the sequence between their germline boundaries is 19 bases long. CDR1 and CDR2 (MNHEY, SMNVEV) derive from the germline V gene (reference sequence). The CDR3 measures 19 amino acids from cysteine to phenylalanine. The read is trimmed to its CDR3 DNA, 57 bases read in frame from base 1. The same sample was also used in a study of T cells of mothers and their children. According to the second study: Nine systemically healthy Caucasian individuals served as donors, namely three mothers together with their six children. cDNA synthesis used all of the extracted RNA, with approximately 1.4 ug of RNA in each 15 ul reaction. In the second PCR, the M1S primer added sample barcodes and 2-4 random nucleotides. More than 9 million TCR beta CDR3 reads were obtained from each mother, and about 3 million reads were obtained from each child. In both related and unrelated pairs, thymic selection shapes the output of TCR recombination in a similar way, with inherited differences having only a minor effect. Normalized repertoire overlap was always slightly but never significantly higher in related than unrelated mother-child pairs. No persistent microchimeric T cell clones were found, with a detection sensitivity of approximately 100 clones per million clonotypes. To look for features that set related mother-child pairs apart from unrelated individuals, the researchers ran deep NGS to compare the TCR beta repertoires of mothers and children. On average, the children were approximately 11 +/- 4 years old, while the mothers were about 37 +/- 4 years old. After adapter ligation with NEBNext reagents, the libraries were sequenced on Illumina HiSeq 2000 with 100+100 nt paired-end reads. To avoid cross-contamination, the mother libraries and the child libraries were prepared a month apart and sequenced in separate runs. For each donor, somewhere between 500,000 and 2,000,000 distinct TCR beta clonotypes were identified. Naive TCR beta clonotypes were estimated from low-frequency clonotypes matched to each donor's FACS-determined naive share, without sorting.

The chain couples TRBV27 to TRBJ1-6; TRBD1 is perhaps the D gene, given 5 matching bases. The sample comprised blood. The TCR was taken from a boy between 5 and 17 years old in good health. The CDR3 has the sequence CASSSRPREGSSYNSPLHF. The nucleotide sequence reads TGTGCCAGCAGTTCCCGGCCCCGGGAGGGGAGCTCCTATAATTCACCCCTCCACTTT.